The 8 T cell receptor beta chains listed next were all sequenced from one sample in a study of OX40 agonist ivuxolimab in advanced cancers. The protocol used for the library was the immunoSEQ multiplex PCR assay. Drawn from immuneACCESS, this table holds only the in-frame rearrangements with V and J called that TCRdb kept. Clones are partly lost; checked studies trace under half to an unresolved V gene and leave the rest unexplained. Counted in this sample were roughly 56,000 clones; around 85% of them appeared once. Together, the top ten hold over 0.7% of the sample. The source material was CD4+ or CD8+ T cells sorted from blood, sampled in a trial of the OX40 agonist ivuxolimab. The origin of the receptors is an adult with an advanced solid tumor such as melanoma, head and neck, liver or kidney cancer.

CDR3 sequence: CASSLKGASGRYEQFF. CDR3 coding DNA: TGTGCCAGCAGCTTGAAGGGGGCTAGCGGGAGGTATGAGCAGTTCTTC. The genes are TRBV5-4 and TRBJ2-1; the match to TRBD2 covers 11 bases. This CDR3 region has 16 residues. CDR1 is SGHNT, CDR2 YYREEE, per germline (reference sequence). The J segment lost 8 bases and the V segment lost 1 base, leaving 8 bases of the junction unmatched. Combining the CDR3 with reference TRBV5-4 and TRBJ2-1 gives the whole variable domain ETGVTQSPTHLIKTRGQQVTLRCSSQSGHNTVSWYQQALGQGPQFIFQYYREEENGRGNFPPRFSGLQFPNYSSELNVNALELDDSALYLCASSLKGASGRYEQFFGPGTRLTVL.

The chain employs TRBV4-2 and TRBJ2-2; 9 nucleotides line up with TRBD2. The CDR3 contains 16 residues. Germline CDR1 is LGHNA and CDR2 is YNFKEQ. Trimming cost V 6 bases and J 2 bases; bases outside gene matches: 7. The CDR3 DNA is TGTGCCAGCAGGCTGATAGCGGGGGCTAACACCGGGGAGCTGTTTTTT. This gives the protein CASRLIAGANTGELFF.

The chain is built from TRBV28 and TRBJ2-7; TRBD1 or TRBD2 may be the D gene (6 bases each). The V and J ends lost 5 bases and 6 bases respectively, with 17 bases between them. CDR3 length: 14 residues. Germline V gene sequence: CDR1 MDHEN, CDR2 SYDVKM. CDR3 in DNA: TGTGCCAGCAGTCCGGGGGCCAGTAAAGGCGAGCAGTACTTC. Its translation: CASSPGASKGEQYF.

This clone was seen more than once but under ten times. J is TRBJ1-2 and V is TRBV14; D is ambiguous. Germline V gene lookup returns CDR1 SGHDN and CDR2 FVKESK. V lost 3 bases, J lost 4 bases, and 12 bases lay in between. The CDR3 runs to 14 residues. The CDR3 loop reads CASSHKQTGYGYTF. CDR3 bases: TGTGCCAGCAGCCACAAACAGACGGGCTATGGCTACACCTTC.

CDR3 loop: CASSLTGVAGGSPLHF. DNA for the CDR3: TGTGCCAGCAGCTTAACAGGAGTCGCCGGCGGTTCACCCCTCCACTTT. The chain has TRBV7-2 and TRBJ1-6; a possible D gene is TRBD1 (5 bases). The V gene's germline CDR1 is SGHTA and CDR2 FQGNSA. The ends were cut back, 2 bases at V and 9 bases at J, with 17 bases in the middle. The length of the CDR3 is 16 residues.

J is TRBJ2-7 and V is TRBV5-1, with 9 bases matching TRBD1. The CDR3 sequence is 13 residues long. Trimming took 5 bases from V and 12 from J; bases not matched to a gene: 12. CDR1 is SGHRS and CDR2 is YFSETQ in the germline V gene. This chain's CDR3 is CASSSDRGSLLYF. Written as DNA, the CDR3 is TGCGCCAGCAGTTCTGACAGGGGGAGTCTTTTGTACTTC.

The CDR3 nucleotides are TGTGCCAGTAGTATAATTCGTCAGAGCGAGCAGTACTTC. This translates into CASSIIRQSEQYF. V usage is TRBV19 and J usage is TRBJ2-7; unclear D gene. Trimming cost V 2 bases and J 6 bases, with 11 bases left between them. Germline assignment: CDR1 LNHDA and CDR2 SQIVND (reference sequence). This CDR3 is built from 13 residues. The complete variable domain, with remaining parts taken from reference TRBV19 and TRBJ2-7, reads DGGITQSPKYLFRKEGQNVTLSCEQNLNHDAMYWYRQDPGQGLRLIYYSQIVNDFQKGDIAEGYSVSREKKESFPLTVTSAQKNPTAFYLCASSIIRQSEQYFGPGTRLTVT.

V is TRBV28 and J is TRBJ1-4; no definite D call. The V gene's germline CDR1 is MDHEN and CDR2 SYDVKM. V lost 3 bases to trimming and J lost 5 bases, with 10 bases between them. CDR3 length: 14 amino acids. CDR3: CASSFGPQNEKLFF. The CDR3 DNA sequence: TGTGCCAGCAGTTTTGGTCCACAAAATGAAAAACTGTTTTTT.